The 24 T cell receptor beta chains given below trace back to one sample, sequenced in a study of CD8 T cells in ankylosing spondylitis. TCRdb reanalysed the 5' RACE reads using MiXCR and keeps one entry per CDR3 protein. Among about 160,000 distinct CDR3 sequences listed, about 16% were seen once. Sequenced: blood, either unsorted or a sorted T cell fraction (not recorded which). These receptors were collected from a male donor with ankylosing spondylitis or in good health (not recorded which).

This clonotype was found a few times. The rearrangement joins TRBV6-1 to TRBJ2-7; 11 bases are shared with TRBD1. Germline lookup yields CDR1 MNHNS and CDR2 SASEGT. There are 13 residues in the CDR3. With V trimmed by 6 bases and J by 4 bases, 2 bases remained unmatched. The CDR3: CASRGTGGYEQYF. The CDR3 region has the DNA TGTGCCAGCAGAGGGACAGGGGGATACGAGCAGTACTTC.

This clonotype was observed a handful of times. The rearrangement joins TRBV29-1 to TRBJ1-3; D is perhaps TRBD1 (6 bases). The CDR3 length is 13 residues. V was trimmed by 7 bases and J by 8 bases, leaving 18 bases between them. CDR1 SQVTM and CDR2 ANQGSEA come from the germline V gene. The CDR3 here is CSARDTGRDTIYF. As DNA, the CDR3 is TGCAGCGCCCGGGACACGGGGAGGGACACCATATATTTT.

Many counts were recorded for this clonotype. The V and J genes are TRBV20-1 and TRBJ2-2, with a possible D match to TRBD1 (6 bases). Germline CDR1 is DFQATT and CDR2 is SNEGSKA (reference sequence). CDR3 length equals 16 residues. Trimming removed 0 bases from V and 3 bases from J, with 14 bases in between. The CDR3 DNA reads as TGCAGTGCTAGAGAGGGACAAAGAATGGACACCGGGGAGCTGTTTTTT. It encodes CSAREGQRMDTGELFF.

J is TRBJ2-3 and V is TRBV12-3 or TRBV12-4; possibly TRBD2 for D (5 bases). The CDR3 loop spans 14 amino acids. V was shortened by 1 base and J by 3 bases, with 8 bases between the two germline ends. The CDR3 region is CASSLGLATDTQYF. The DNA for the CDR3 is TGTGCCAGCAGTTTAGGGCTAGCAACAGATACGCAGTATTTT.

This chain uses TRBV28 with TRBJ2-5; possible D gene TRBD2, 5 bases. V lost 3 bases, J lost 4 bases, and 12 bases lay in between. The CDR3 loop spans 14 amino acids. The V gene's germline CDR1 is MDHEN and CDR2 SYDVKM. Here the CDR3 DNA reads TGTGCCAGCAGTTTTTATCCTGGAGGAGAGACCCAGTACTTC. It is translated as CASSFYPGGETQYF.

This clonotype was recorded a few times. The rearrangement links TRBV30 to TRBJ1-5, with 7 nucleotides matching TRBD1. This CDR3 is 13 amino acids long. V shed 3 bases, J shed 7 bases, and the junction held 6 bases outside the gene matches. CDR1 is GTSNPN and CDR2 is SVGIG in the germline V gene (reference sequence). The CDR3 DNA follows: TGTGCCTGGAGGAGGGACAGCGGGCAGCCCCAGCATTTT. It is translated as CAWRRDSGQPQHF.

The rearrangement links TRBV20-1 to TRBJ1-1; no definite D call. Germline-derived CDR1 and CDR2 are DFQATT and SNEGSKA (reference sequence). The V and J ends lost 1 base and 6 bases respectively, with 18 bases between them. The CDR3 length is 15 residues. DNA for the CDR3: TGCAGTGCTAGAGTCCCCTCGTACGGATTCGCTGAAGCTTTCTTT. This translates into CSARVPSYGFAEAFF.

This clonotype was seen only a few times. The chain combines TRBV2 with TRBJ2-1, with 9 bases matching TRBD2. Germline V CDR1 and CDR2: SNHLY, FYNNEI. J gave up 4 bases and V 11 bases, and 12 bases lay outside the gene matches. The CDR3 spans 15 residues. The CDR3 reads CAGSKGLAKYNEQFF. The CDR3 DNA is TGTGCCGGGTCTAAGGGACTAGCCAAGTACAATGAGCAGTTCTTC.

This clonotype was observed many times. A read error may produce the germline difference seen at one junction end. This rearrangement joins TRBV12-3 or TRBV12-4 to TRBJ2-1; D call uncertain. CDR3 length: 13 residues. CDR3 protein: CATSGIGYNEQFF. In nucleotides, the CDR3 is TGTGCCACCAGTGGGATCGGTTACAATGAGCAGTTCTTC.

This sequence joins TRBV5-6 and TRBJ1-1; perhaps TRBD1 as D (5 bases). The germline V gene has CDR1 SGHDT and CDR2 YYEEEE. The CDR3 runs 15 residues. Trimming took off 1 base at V and 0 bases at J, with 10 bases between the two ends. DNA for the CDR3: TGTGCCAGCAGCTTGTGGGGGGGGGTGAACACTGAAGCTTTCTTT. Its translation: CASSLWGGVNTEAFF.

This clonotype was observed a few times. The genes are TRBV28 and TRBJ2-7; unclear D gene. CDR3 length: 12 amino acids. Trimming removed 7 bases at V and 0 bases at J, with 7 bases between. Germline-derived CDR1 and CDR2 are MDHEN and SYDVKM. The CDR3 loop is CASKAVSYEQYF. As DNA, the CDR3 is TGTGCCAGCAAGGCGGTCTCCTACGAGCAGTACTTC.

This clonotype has only a few counts. The chain couples TRBV5-4 to TRBJ2-2; D not certain. Looked up from germline, CDR1 is SGHNT and CDR2 is YYREEE (reference sequence). This CDR3 is 16 amino acids long. Trimming shortened V by 4 bases and J by 1 base, and 14 bases separated the two germline ends. CDR3 sequence reads: CASSLVDRRNTGELFF. In DNA, the CDR3 is TGTGCCAGCAGCCTCGTGGACCGGAGGAACACCGGGGAGCTGTTTTTT.

There are many counts of this clonotype. This chain joins TRBV15 and TRBJ1-6, with D perhaps matching TRBD1 (5 bases). The CDR3 consists of 13 residues. Germline assignment: CDR1 LNHNV and CDR2 YYDKDF (reference sequence). V was clipped by 5 bases and J by 5 bases, with 7 bases between them. This CDR3 is CATSGTDNSPLHF. DNA for the CDR3: TGTGCCACCAGCGGGACCGATAATTCACCCCTCCACTTT.

The rearrangement uses TRBV14 and TRBJ2-1; no reliable D call. Germline lookup yields CDR1 SGHDN and CDR2 FVKESK. The V end lost 2 bases, the J end lost 8 bases, and 4 bases lay between the germline ends. CDR3 length: 11 residues. The CDR3 spells CASSQFDEQFF. CDR3 in DNA: TGTGCCAGCAGCCAATTCGATGAGCAGTTCTTC.

This clonotype came up many times. The chain links TRBV5-1 to TRBJ2-3, with TRBD2 identical over 9 bases. CDR1 and CDR2 from the germline V gene are SGHRS and YFSETQ. CDR3 length: 15 amino acids. The J segment lost 3 bases and the V segment lost 0 bases, leaving 2 bases of the junction unmatched. CDR3 in DNA: TGCGCCAGCAGCTTGGAAGCGGGAGGTACAGATACGCAGTATTTT. Amino acid sequence: CASSLEAGGTDTQYF.

This clonotype was counted at least ten times. V gene TRBV20-1 combines with J gene TRBJ2-3; TRBD2 might be the D (6 bases). Per the germline V gene, CDR1 is DFQATT and CDR2 is SNEGSKA (reference sequence). V dropped 1 base and J dropped 0 bases, with 14 bases sitting between them. The CDR3 length is 16 residues. In nucleotides, the CDR3 is TGCAGTGCTAGAGCCCCGGACTATACTAGCACAGATACGCAGTATTTT. Encoded protein: CSARAPDYTSTDTQYF.

This clonotype was picked up many times. This chain links TRBV12-3 or TRBV12-4 with TRBJ2-4; perhaps TRBD1 as D (7 bases). The CDR3 length is 15 residues. Trimming cost V 3 bases and J 6 bases, with 15 bases left between them. The CDR3 protein is CASSLTGWGGNIQYF. The CDR3, as DNA: TGTGCCAGCAGTTTGACAGGGTGGGGAGGAAACATTCAGTACTTC.

This clonotype was found a few times. The J gene is TRBJ1-2, the V gene TRBV28; the D is unclear. Trimming removed 5 bases from V and 8 bases from J, with 15 bases in between. The length of the CDR3 is 13 residues. The germline V gene encodes CDR1 MDHEN and CDR2 SYDVKM. CDR3 sequence (DNA): TGTGCCAGCAGTCCACGTGATGTTGGGGGCTACACCTTC. Encoded protein: CASSPRDVGGYTF.

In the case of this clonotype: A much larger clonotype is one base distant, so this may be a read error. The CDR3 spells CTSSPPIRTNEKLFF. CDR3 DNA: TGTACCAGCTCACCACCGATACGGACTAATGAAAAACTGTTTTTT. This chain links TRBV18 with TRBJ1-4; no clear D gene. The CDR3 has 15 amino acids. CDR1 is KGHSH and CDR2 is LQKENI in the germline V gene.

With respect to this clonotype: Being one base from a much bigger clone, this may be a read error. J is TRBJ2-1 and V is TRBV10-3; unclear D gene. CDR1 is ENHRY and CDR2 is SYGVKD in the germline V gene. V gave up 4 bases and J gave up 4 bases, with 32 bases separating them. The CDR3 runs 21 residues. CDR3 DNA: TGTGCCATCAGTGCCCGAGGTGACGTGAGCGCGAACCCGAACCCATACAATGAGCAGTTCTTC. Translation: CAISARGDVSANPNPYNEQFF.

This clonotype has only a few counts. Compared with germline, one end of the junction differs, possibly owing to a read error. V gene TRBV10-3 combines with J gene TRBJ2-2; D call uncertain. The CDR3 loop spans 11 amino acids. Germline CDR1 ENHRY, CDR2 SYGVKD. Here the CDR3 reads CPGRLTGELFF. CDR3 coding DNA: TGCCCCGGCCGTCTTACCGGGGAGCTGTTTTTT.

This clonotype was found a few times. The rearrangement links TRBV19 to TRBJ2-5; 8 nucleotides line up with TRBD2. V shed 3 bases and J 2 bases; nucleotides not matched to a gene: 8. The CDR3 is 16 amino acids. CDR1 and CDR2 (germline): LNHDA, SQIVND (reference sequence). The CDR3 DNA sequence: TGTGCCAGTAGTATTATAAGCGGGAGTTTTCAAGAGACCCAGTACTTC. Translation: CASSIISGSFQETQYF.

The chain links TRBV12-3 or TRBV12-4 to TRBJ1-2; D ambiguous. The CDR3 sequence is 14 residues long. The ends were cut back, 6 bases at V and 6 bases at J, with 17 bases in the middle. The CDR3 DNA reads as TGTGCCAGCAGCCGAGAGAAATTGCGTGATGGCTACACCTTC. It translates to CASSREKLRDGYTF.

This clonotype showed up many times. The genes are TRBV25-1 and TRBJ1-1; no clear D gene. The ends were cut back, 3 bases at V and 1 base at J, with 0 bases in the middle. Looked up from germline, CDR1 is MGHDK and CDR2 is SYGVNS. The CDR3 consists of 11 residues. The CDR3 nucleotides read TGTGCCAGCAGTGAGAACACTGAAGCTTTCTTT. As protein: CASSENTEAFF. The complete variable domain, with remaining parts taken from reference TRBV25-1 and TRBJ1-1, reads EADIYQTPRYLVIGTGKKITLECSQTMGHDKMYWYQQDPGMELHLIHYSYGVNSTEKGDLSSESTVSRIRTEHFPLTLESARPSHTSQYLCASSENTEAFFGQGTRLTVV.